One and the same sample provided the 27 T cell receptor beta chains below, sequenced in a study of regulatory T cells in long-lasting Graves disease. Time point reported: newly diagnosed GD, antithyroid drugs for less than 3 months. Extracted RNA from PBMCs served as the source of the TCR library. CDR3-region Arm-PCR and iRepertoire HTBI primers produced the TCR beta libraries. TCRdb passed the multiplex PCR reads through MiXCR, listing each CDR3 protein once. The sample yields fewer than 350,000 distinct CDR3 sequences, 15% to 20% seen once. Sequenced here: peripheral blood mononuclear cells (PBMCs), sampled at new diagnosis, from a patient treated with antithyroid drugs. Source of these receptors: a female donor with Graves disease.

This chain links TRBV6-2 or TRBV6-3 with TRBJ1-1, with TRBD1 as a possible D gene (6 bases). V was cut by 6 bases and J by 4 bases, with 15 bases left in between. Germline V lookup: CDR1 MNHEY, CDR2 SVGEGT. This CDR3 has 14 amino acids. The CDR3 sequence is CASSRDIGGTEAFF. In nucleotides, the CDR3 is TGTGCCAGCAGCCGGGACATCGGTGGCACTGAAGCTTTCTTT.

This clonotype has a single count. This CDR3 reads CASSQVTDNEQFF. For the CDR3, the DNA is TGTGCCAGCAGCCAAGTGACGGACAATGAGCAGTTCTTC. The V and J genes are TRBV3-1 and TRBJ2-1, with D unresolved. V lost 1 base to trimming and J lost 5 bases, with 6 bases between them. In germline, CDR1 is LGHDT, CDR2 YNNKEL (reference sequence). The CDR3 has 13 residues.

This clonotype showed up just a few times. CDR3 loop: CASSGSGWGNTEAFF. Written as DNA, the CDR3 is TGCGCCAGCAGCGGATCGGGGTGGGGGAACACTGAAGCTTTCTTT. V gene TRBV5-1 combines with J gene TRBJ1-1; D ambiguous. The V end lost 4 bases, the J end lost 1 base, and 14 bases lay between the germline ends. The CDR3 runs 15 residues. The germline V gene has CDR1 SGHRS and CDR2 YFSETQ.

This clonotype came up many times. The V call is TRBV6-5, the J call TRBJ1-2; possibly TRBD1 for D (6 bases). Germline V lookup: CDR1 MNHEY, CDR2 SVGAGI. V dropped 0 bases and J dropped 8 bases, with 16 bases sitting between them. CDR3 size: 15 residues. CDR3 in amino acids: CASSYSSWGAEGYTF. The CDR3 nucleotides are TGTGCCAGCAGTTACTCTAGCTGGGGGGCGGAGGGCTACACCTTC.

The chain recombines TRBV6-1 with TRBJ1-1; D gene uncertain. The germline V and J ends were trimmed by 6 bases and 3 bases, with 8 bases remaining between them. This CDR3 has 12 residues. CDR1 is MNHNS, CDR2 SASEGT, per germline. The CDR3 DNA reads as TGTGCCAGCAGAACGGGATACACTGAAGCTTTCTTT. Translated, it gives CASRTGYTEAFF.

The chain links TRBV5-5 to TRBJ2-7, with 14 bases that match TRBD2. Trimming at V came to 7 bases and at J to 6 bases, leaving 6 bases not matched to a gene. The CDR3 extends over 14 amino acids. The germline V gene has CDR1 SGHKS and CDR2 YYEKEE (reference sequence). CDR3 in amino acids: CASYGTSGSFEQYF. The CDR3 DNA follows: TGTGCCAGCTACGGGACTAGCGGGAGTTTCGAGCAGTACTTC.

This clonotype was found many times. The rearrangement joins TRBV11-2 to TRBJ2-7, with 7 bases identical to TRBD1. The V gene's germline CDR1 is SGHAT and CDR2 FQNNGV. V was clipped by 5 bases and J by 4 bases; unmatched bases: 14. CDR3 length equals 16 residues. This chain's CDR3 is CASSTLKQGRTYEQYF. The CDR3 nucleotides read TGTGCCAGCAGCACCCTGAAACAGGGGCGCACTTACGAGCAGTACTTC.

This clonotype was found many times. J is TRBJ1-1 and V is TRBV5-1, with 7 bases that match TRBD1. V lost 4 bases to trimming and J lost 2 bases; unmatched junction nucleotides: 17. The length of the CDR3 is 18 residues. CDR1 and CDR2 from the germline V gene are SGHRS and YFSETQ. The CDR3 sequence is CASSRSQGHMPSNTEAFF. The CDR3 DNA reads TGCGCCAGCAGCCGCTCACAGGGGCACATGCCCAGCAACACTGAAGCTTTCTTT. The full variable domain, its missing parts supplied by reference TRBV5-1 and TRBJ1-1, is KAGVTQTPRYLIKTRGQQVTLSCSPISGHRSVSWYQQTPGQGLQFLFEYFSETQRNKGNFPGRFSGRQFSNSRSEMNVSTLELGDSALYLCASSRSQGHMPSNTEAFFGQGTRLTVV.

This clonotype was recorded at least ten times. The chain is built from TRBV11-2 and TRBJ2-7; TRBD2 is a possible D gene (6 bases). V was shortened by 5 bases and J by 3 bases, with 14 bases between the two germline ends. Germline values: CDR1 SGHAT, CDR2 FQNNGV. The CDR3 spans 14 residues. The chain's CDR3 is CASSPGGAFYEQYF. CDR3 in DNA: TGTGCCAGCAGCCCCGGAGGGGCTTTCTACGAGCAGTACTTC.

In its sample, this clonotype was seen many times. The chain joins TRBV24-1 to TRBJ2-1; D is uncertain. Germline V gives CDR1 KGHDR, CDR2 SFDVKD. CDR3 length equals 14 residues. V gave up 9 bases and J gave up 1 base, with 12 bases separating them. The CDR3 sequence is CATANSGSYNEQFF. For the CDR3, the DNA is TGTGCCACCGCCAACTCCGGGTCCTACAATGAGCAGTTCTTC.

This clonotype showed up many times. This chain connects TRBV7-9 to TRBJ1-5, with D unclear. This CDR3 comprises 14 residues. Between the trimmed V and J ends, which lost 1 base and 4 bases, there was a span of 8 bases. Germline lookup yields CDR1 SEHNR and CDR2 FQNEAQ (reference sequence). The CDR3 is CASSLGQTNQPQHF. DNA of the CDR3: TGTGCCAGCAGCTTAGGGCAGACGAATCAGCCCCAGCATTTT.

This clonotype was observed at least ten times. The CDR3 DNA is TGTGCCAGTAGTCCTCAACAGGGGTTAGGTGAAGCTTTCTTT. Translated: CASSPQQGLGEAFF. The gene calls are TRBV19 and TRBJ1-1; TRBD1 matches at 7 bases. Germline CDR1 and CDR2: LNHDA and SQIVND (reference sequence). Trimming at V came to 5 bases and at J to 7 bases, leaving 10 bases not matched to a gene. This CDR3 has 14 residues. The whole variable domain, remainder taken from reference TRBV19 and TRBJ1-1, is DGGITQSPKYLFRKEGQNVTLSCEQNLNHDAMYWYRQDPGQGLRLIYYSQIVNDFQKGDIAEGYSVSREKKESFPLTVTSAQKNPTAFYLCASSPQQGLGEAFFGQGTRLTVV.

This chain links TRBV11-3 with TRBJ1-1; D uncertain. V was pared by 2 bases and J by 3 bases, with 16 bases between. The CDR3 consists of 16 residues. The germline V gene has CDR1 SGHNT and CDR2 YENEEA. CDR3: CASSLSFRTVHTEAFF. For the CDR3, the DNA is TGTGCCAGCAGCTTAAGTTTTAGGACTGTGCACACTGAAGCTTTCTTT.

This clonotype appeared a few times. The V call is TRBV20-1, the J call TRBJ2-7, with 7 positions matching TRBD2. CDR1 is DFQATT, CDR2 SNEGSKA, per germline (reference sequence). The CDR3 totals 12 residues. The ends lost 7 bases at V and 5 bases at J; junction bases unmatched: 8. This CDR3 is CSGGGGTNEQYF. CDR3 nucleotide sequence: TGCAGTGGGGGGGGAGGGACTAACGAGCAGTACTTC.

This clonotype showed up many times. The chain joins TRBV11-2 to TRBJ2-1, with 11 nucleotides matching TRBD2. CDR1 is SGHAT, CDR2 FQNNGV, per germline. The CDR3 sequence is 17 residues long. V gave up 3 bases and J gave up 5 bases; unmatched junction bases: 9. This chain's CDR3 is CASSLGGGGLADNEQFF. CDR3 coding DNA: TGTGCCAGCAGCTTGGGGGGGGGGGGACTAGCGGACAATGAGCAGTTCTTC.

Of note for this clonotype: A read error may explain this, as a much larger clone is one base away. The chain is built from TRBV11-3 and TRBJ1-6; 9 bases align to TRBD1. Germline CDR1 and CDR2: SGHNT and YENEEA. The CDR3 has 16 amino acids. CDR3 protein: CASSLGLGQGSSPPHF. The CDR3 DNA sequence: TGTGCCAGCAGCTTAGGCCTGGGACAGGGAAGTTCACCCCCCCACTTT.

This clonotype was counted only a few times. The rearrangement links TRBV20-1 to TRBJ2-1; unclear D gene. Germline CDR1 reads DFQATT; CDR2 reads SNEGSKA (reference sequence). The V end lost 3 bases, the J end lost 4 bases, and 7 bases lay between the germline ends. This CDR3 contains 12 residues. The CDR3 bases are TGCAGTGCTAGTACAACATACAATGAGCAGTTCTTC. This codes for CSASTTYNEQFF.

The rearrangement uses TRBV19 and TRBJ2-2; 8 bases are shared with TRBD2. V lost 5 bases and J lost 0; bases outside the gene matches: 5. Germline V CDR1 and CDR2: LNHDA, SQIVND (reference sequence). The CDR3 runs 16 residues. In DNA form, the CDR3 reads TGTGCCAGTAGTTTCATAGCGGGAACGAACACCGGGGAGCTGTTTTTT. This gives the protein CASSFIAGTNTGELFF.

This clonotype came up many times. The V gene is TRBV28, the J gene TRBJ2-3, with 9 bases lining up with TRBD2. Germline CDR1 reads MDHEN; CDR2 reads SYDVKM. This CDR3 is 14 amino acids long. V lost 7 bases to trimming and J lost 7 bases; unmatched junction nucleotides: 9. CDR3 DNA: TGTGCCAGCAAGGAGCGGGAGGTCCTCAATACGCAGTATTTT. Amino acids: CASKEREVLNTQYF.

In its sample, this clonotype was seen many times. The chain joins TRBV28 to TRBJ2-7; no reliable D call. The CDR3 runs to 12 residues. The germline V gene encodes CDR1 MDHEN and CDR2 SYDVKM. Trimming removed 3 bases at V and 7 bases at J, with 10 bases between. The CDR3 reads CASSFLQDEQYF. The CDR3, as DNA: TGTGCCAGCAGTTTCCTCCAGGATGAGCAGTACTTC.

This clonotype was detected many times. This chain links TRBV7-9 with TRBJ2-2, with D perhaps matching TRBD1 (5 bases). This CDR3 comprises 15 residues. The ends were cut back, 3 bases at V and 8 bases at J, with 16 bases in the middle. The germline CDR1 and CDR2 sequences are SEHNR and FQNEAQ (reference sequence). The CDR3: CASSLSSGIGGELFF. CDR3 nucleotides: TGTGCCAGCAGCTTGTCTTCAGGGATTGGAGGGGAGCTGTTTTTT.

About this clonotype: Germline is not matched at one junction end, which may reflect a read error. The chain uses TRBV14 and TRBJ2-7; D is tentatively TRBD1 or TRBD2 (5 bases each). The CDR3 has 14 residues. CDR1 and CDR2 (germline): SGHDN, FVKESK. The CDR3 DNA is TGTGCCGGCAGCCAAGAGGGACGCGGCTACGAGCAGTACTTC. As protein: CAGSQEGRGYEQYF.

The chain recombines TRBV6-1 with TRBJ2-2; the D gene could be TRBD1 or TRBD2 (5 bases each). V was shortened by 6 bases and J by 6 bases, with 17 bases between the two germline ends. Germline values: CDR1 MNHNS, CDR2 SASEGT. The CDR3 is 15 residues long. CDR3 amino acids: CASSLRGAGAGELFF. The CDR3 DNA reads TGTGCCAGCAGCCTCCGAGGGGCAGGCGCCGGGGAGCTGTTTTTT.

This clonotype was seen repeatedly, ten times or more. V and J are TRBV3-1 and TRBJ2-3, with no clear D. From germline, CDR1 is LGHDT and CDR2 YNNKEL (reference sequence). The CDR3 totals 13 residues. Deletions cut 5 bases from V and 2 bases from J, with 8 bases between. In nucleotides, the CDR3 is TGTGCCAGCAGCGACCAGATCACAGATACGCAGTATTTT. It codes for CASSDQITDTQYF.

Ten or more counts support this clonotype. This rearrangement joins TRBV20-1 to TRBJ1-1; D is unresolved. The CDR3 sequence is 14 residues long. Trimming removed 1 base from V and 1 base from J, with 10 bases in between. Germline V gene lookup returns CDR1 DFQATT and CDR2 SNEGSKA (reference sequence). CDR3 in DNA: TGCAGTGCTAGAGTTCATGTACCGAACACTGAAGCTTTCTTT. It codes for CSARVHVPNTEAFF.

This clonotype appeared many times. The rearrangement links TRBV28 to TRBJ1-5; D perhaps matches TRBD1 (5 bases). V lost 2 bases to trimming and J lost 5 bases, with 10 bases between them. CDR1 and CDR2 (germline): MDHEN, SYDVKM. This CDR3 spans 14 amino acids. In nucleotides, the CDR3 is TGTGCCAGCAGTTTAAGCAGGGAGTATCAGCCCCAGCATTTT. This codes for CASSLSREYQPQHF.

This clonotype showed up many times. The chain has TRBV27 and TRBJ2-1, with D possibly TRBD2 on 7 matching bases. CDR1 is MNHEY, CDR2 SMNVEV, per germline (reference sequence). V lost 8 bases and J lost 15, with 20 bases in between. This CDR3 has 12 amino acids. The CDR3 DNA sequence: TGTGCCAGCGCAGTGGGGCGGGGGCTTCGGTTCTTC. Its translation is CASAVGRGLRFF.